Below are 3 T cell receptor beta chains sequenced from a single sample in a study of cytomegalovirus exposure and HLA in healthy donors. PCR primers comprised 60 Vbeta and 13 Jbeta primers. Measured with immunoSEQ multiplex PCR; TCRdb has only the in-frame clones, and not every one. Of about 170,000 clones in the sample, approximately 70% were seen once. The sequencing sample was made of PBMCs. These receptors came from a man aged 35 to 55 in good health and CMV-seropositive.

DNA for the CDR3: TGTGCCAGCAGTTTACAGGGAAGCGTCTACGAGCAGTACTTC. Its protein is CASSLQGSVYEQYF. The chain couples TRBV2 to TRBJ2-7, with D perhaps TRBD1 (6 bases). V lost 5 bases and J 3 bases, leaving 14 bases between the germline ends. Germline V gene sequence: CDR1 SNHLY, CDR2 FYNNEI. This CDR3 region has 14 residues.

This sequence joins TRBV20-1 and TRBJ2-5; a possible D gene is TRBD1 (6 bases). Germline V gives CDR1 DFQATT, CDR2 SNEGSKA (reference sequence). CDR3 length equals 10 residues. V shed 6 bases and J shed 4 bases, with 6 bases lying between them. The CDR3 here is CSAGGETQYF. Here the CDR3 DNA reads TGCAGTGCAGGGGGAGAGACCCAGTACTTC.

This clone appeared a single time. CDR3 residues: CASSKSWGDEQYF. The CDR3 region has the DNA TGTGCCAGCTCGAAAAGTTGGGGGGACGAGCAGTACTTC. V and J are TRBV18 and TRBJ2-7, with D tentatively TRBD2 (6 bases). The germline V and J ends were trimmed by 6 bases and 5 bases, with 14 bases remaining between them. Germline V gives CDR1 KGHSH, CDR2 LQKENI. The CDR3 contains 13 residues.